The T cell receptor (beta chain) described here comes from a study of T cells in localized non-small cell lung cancer. The length of the CDR3 is 15 residues. CDR1 MDHEN and CDR2 SYDVKM come from the germline V gene. Germline trimming cut 6 bases from V and 3 bases from J; bases unmatched to any gene: 5. Findings and limits, study-wide: Only one tumor region went through sequencing, so heterogeneity may still be there. Clonality peaked in uninvolved adjacent lung rather than tumor.

The protocol was immunoSEQ multiplex PCR, while the TCRdb copy is restricted to in-frame clones and leaves out a portion. The sample shows about 31,000 clones, 80% to 90% of them seen only once. As concerns this clone: Its target is not known.

The material was peripheral blood, obtained before any cancer treatment. The chain links TRBV28 to TRBJ2-7, with 13 bases matching TRBD2. The TCR sequence derives from a woman aged 35-75 years with stage I lung adenocarcinoma. CDR3 loop: CASSRTSGGDYEQYF. The CDR3 DNA follows: TGTGCCAGCAGCCGAACTAGCGGGGGGGACTACGAGCAGTACTTC.